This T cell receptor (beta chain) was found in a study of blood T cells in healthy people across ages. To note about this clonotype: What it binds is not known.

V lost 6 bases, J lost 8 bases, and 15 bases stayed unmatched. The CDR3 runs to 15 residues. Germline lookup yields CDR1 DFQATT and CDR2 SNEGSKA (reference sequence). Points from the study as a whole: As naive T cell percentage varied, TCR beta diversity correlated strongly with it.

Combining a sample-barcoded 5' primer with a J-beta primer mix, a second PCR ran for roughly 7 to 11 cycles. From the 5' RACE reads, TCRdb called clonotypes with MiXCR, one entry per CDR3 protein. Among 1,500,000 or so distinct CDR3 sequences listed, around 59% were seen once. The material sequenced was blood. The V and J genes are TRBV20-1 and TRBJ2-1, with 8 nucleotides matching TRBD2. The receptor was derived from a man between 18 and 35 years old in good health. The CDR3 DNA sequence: TGCAGTGCAACGCTCTTAGCGGGATGGGAGGATGAGCAGTTCTTC. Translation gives CSATLLAGWEDEQFF.